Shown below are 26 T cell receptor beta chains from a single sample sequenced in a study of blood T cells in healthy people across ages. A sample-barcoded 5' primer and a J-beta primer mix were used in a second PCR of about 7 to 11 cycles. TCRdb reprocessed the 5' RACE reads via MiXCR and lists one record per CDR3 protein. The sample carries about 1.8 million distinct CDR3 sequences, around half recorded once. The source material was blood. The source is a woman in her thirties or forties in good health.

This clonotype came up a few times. CDR3 DNA sequence: TGTGCCAGCAGCTCCCCCGGGACGGCGACAGATACGCAGTATTTT. Translation: CASSSPGTATDTQYF. The chain carries TRBV7-9 and TRBJ2-3; TRBD1 or TRBD2 may be the D gene (5 bases each). The CDR3 contains 15 residues. The germline V and J ends were trimmed by 4 bases and 3 bases, with 14 bases remaining between them. Germline V gives CDR1 SEHNR, CDR2 FQNEAQ (reference sequence).

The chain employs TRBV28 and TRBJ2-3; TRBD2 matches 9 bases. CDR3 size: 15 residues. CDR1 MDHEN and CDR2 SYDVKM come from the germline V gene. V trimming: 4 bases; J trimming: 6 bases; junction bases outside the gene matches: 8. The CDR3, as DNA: TGTGCCAGCAGTTCCCCAGTAGCGGGGGTGGATACGCAGTATTTT. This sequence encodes CASSSPVAGVDTQYF.

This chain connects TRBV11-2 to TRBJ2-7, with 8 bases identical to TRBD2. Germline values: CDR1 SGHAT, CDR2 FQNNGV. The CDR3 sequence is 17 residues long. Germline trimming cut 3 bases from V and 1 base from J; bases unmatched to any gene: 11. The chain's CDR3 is CASSFGRGGQTSYEQYF. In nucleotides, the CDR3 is TGTGCCAGCAGCTTCGGACGGGGGGGCCAAACGTCCTACGAGCAGTACTTC.

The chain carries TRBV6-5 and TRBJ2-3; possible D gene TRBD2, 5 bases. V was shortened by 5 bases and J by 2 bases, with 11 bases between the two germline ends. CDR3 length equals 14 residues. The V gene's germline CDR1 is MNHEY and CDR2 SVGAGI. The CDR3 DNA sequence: TGTGCCAGCAGTAACGGTGACTACACAGATACGCAGTATTTT. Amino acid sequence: CASSNGDYTDTQYF.

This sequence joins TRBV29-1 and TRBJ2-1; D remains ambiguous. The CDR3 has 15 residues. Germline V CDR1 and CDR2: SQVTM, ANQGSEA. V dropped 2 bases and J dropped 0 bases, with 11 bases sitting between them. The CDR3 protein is CSVESGFSSYNEQFF. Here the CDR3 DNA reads TGCAGCGTTGAATCCGGGTTCAGCTCCTACAATGAGCAGTTCTTC.

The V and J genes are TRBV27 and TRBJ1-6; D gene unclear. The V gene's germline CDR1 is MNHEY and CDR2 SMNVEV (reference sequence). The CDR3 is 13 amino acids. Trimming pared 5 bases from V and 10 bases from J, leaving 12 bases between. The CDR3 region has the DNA TGTGCCAGCAGTGTATGGGTCAGGTCACCCCTCCACTTT. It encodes CASSVWVRSPLHF.

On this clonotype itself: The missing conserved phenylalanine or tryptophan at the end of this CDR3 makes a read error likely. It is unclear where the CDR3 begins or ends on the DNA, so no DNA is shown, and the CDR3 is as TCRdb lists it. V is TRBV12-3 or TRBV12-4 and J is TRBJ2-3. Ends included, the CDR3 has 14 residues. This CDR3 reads CASSLRSSTDVEYS.

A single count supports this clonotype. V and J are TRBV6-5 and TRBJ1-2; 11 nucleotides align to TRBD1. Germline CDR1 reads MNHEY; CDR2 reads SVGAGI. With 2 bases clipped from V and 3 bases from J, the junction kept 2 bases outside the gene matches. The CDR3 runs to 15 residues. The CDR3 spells CASSYGQGAYYGYTF. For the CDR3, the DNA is TGTGCCAGCAGTTACGGACAGGGGGCCTACTATGGCTACACCTTC.

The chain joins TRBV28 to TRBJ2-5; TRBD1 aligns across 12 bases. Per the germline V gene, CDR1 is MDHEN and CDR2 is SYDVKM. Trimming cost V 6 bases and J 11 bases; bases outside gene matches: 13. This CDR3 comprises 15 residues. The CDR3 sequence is CASSPIPGQGAVQYF. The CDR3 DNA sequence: TGTGCCAGCAGCCCGATCCCGGGACAGGGGGCAGTGCAGTACTTC. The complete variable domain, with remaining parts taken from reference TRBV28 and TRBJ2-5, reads DVKVTQSSRYLVKRTGEKVFLECVQDMDHENMFWYRQDPGLGLRLIYFSYDVKMKEKGDIPEGYSVSREKKERFSLILESASTNQTSMYLCASSPIPGQGAVQYFGPGTRLLVL.

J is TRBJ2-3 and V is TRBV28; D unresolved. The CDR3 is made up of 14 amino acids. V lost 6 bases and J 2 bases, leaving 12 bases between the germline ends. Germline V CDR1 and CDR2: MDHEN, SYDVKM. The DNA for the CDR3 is TGTGCCAGCAGAGCTGGACCGAACACAGATACGCAGTATTTT. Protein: CASRAGPNTDTQYF.

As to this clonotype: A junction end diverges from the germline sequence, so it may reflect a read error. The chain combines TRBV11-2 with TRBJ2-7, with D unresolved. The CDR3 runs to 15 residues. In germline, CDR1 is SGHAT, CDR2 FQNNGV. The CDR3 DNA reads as TGTGCCAGTAGCTTAGGTACACGGTTCTCCTACGAGCAGTACTTC. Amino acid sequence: CASSLGTRFSYEQYF.

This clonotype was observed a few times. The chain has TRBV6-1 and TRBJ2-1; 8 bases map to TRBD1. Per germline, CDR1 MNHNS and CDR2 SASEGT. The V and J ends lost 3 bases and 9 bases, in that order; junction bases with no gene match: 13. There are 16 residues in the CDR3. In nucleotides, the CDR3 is TGTGCCAGCAGTGACAGGGGGCGAGATTTTAGCGGTGAGCAGTTCTTC. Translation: CASSDRGRDFSGEQFF.

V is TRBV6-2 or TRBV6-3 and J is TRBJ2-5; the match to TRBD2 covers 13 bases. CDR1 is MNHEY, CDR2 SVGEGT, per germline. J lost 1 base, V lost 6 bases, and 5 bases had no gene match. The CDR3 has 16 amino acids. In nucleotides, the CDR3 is TGTGCCAGCAGATCAGGACTAGCGGGGGCCCAAGAGACCCAGTACTTC. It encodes CASRSGLAGAQETQYF.

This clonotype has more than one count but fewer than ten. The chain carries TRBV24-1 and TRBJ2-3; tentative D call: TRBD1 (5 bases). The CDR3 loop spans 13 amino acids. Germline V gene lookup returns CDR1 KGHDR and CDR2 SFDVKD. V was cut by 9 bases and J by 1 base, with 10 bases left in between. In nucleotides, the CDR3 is TGTGCCACCGCATTAGGGGGCACAGATACGCAGTATTTT. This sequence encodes CATALGGTDTQYF.

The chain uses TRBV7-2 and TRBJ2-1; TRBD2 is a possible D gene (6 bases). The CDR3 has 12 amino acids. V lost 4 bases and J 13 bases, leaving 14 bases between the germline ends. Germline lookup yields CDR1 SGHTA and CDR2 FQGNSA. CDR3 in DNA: TGTGCCAGCAGCTCGGGCCGGGAGATTCAGTTCTTC. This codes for CASSSGREIQFF. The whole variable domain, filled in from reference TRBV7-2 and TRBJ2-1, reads GAGVSQSPSNKVTEKGKDVELRCDPISGHTALYWYRQSLGQGLEFLIYFQGNSAPDKSGLPSDRFSAERTGGSVSTLTIQRTQQEDSAVYLCASSSGREIQFFGPGTRLTVL.

The CDR3 protein is CSATTTNPYEQYF. CDR3 coding DNA: TGCAGTGCCACGACTACAAACCCCTACGAGCAGTACTTC. The rearrangement uses TRBV20-1 and TRBJ2-7, with D perhaps TRBD2 (5 bases). The V end lost 6 bases, the J end lost 2 bases, and 14 bases lay between the germline ends. CDR3 length equals 13 residues. In germline, CDR1 is DFQATT, CDR2 SNEGSKA (reference sequence).

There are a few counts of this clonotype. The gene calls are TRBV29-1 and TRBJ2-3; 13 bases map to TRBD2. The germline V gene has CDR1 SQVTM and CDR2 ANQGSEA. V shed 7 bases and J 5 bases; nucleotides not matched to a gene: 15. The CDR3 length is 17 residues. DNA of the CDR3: TGCAGCGCCACGAACCCACTAGCGGGGGGGCTTAGAGATACGCAGTATTTT. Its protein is CSATNPLAGGLRDTQYF.

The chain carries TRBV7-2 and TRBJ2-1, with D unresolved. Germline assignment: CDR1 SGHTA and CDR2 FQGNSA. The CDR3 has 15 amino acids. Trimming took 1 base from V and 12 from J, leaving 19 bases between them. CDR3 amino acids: CASSLGDGGRTVQFF. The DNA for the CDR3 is TGTGCCAGCAGCTTAGGGGATGGCGGCAGGACCGTGCAGTTCTTC.

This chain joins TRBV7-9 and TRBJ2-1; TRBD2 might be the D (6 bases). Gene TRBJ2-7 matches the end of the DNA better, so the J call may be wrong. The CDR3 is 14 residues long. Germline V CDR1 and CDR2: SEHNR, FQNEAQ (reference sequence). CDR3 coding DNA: TGTGCCAGCAGCTTGCTAGCGAACTACAATGAGCAGTACTTC. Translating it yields CASSLLANYNEQYF.

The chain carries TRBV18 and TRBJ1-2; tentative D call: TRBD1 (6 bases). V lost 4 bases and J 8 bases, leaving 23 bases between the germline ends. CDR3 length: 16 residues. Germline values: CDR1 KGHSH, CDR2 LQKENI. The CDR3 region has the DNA TGTGCCAGCTCACTGACCAAGACAGGCCATGGGGACGGCTACACCTTC. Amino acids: CASSLTKTGHGDGYTF.

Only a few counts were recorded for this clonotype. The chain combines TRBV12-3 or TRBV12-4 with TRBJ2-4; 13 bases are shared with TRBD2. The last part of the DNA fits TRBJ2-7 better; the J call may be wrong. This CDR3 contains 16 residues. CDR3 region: CASSLRTSGGNYEQYF. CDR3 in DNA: TGTGCCAGCAGCCTGCGGACTAGCGGGGGAAACTACGAGCAGTACTTC.

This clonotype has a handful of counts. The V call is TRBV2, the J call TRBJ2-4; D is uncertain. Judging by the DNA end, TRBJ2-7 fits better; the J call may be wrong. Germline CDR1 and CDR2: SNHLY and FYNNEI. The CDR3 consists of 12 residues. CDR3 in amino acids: CASSEGGFEQYF. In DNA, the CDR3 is TGTGCCAGCAGTGAAGGAGGTTTCGAGCAGTACTTC.

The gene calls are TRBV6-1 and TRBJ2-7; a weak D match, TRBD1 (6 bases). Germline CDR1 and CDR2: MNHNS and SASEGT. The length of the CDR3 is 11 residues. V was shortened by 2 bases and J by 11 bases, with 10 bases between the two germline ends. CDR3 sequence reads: CASSEKGDEYF. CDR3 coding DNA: TGTGCCAGCAGTGAAAAGGGGGACGAGTACTTC.

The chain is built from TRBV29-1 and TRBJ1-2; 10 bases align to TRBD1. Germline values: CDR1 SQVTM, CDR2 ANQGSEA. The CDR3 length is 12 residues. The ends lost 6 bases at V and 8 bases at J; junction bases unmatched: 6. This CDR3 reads CSVDRGPTGYTF. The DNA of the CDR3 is TGCAGCGTCGACAGGGGGCCGACCGGCTACACCTTC.

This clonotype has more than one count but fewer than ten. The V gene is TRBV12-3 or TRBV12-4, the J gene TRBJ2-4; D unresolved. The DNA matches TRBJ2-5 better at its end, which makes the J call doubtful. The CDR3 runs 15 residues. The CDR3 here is CASSLDEWGSETQYF. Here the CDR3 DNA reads TGTGCCAGCAGTTTAGATGAATGGGGAAGTGAGACCCAGTACTTC.

CDR3 in DNA: TGTGCCAGCAGCCGTAATTCAGGGAGTTCAGTACGTTCACCCCTCCACTTT. It codes for CASSRNSGSSVRSPLHF. This chain connects TRBV12-3 or TRBV12-4 to TRBJ1-6, with D possibly matching TRBD1 (5 bases). Trimming removed 6 bases from V and 9 bases from J, with 24 bases in between. This CDR3 has 17 residues.